A selection of T cell receptor beta chains follows, all from one sample in a study of blood T cell repertoires in COVID-19. Measured with immunoSEQ multiplex PCR; TCRdb has only the in-frame clones, and not every one. The data show over 25,000 clones, with about 90% seen just once and over 8% held by the top ten. Sequencing used peripheral blood. The origin of the receptors is a human donor with active COVID-19. The donor label of this sample is uncertain. CDR3s include the opening cysteine and the closing phenylalanine or tryptophan. Fields, in order: clone size, V gene, D gene, J gene, CDR3 DNA, CDR3 protein. A D gene is named only where the DNA matches it firmly. Clone size is stated in some rows and not others, as once, few, many or a class when expanded.

clone size: NA; V gene: TRBV5-1; D gene: NA; J gene: TRBJ1-5; CDR3 DNA: TGCGCCAGCAGCTTAGGCACAGGCTTTGCCCAGCCCCAGCATTTT; CDR3 protein: CASSLGTGFAQPQHF
clone size: NA; V gene: TRBV3-1/TRBV3-2; D gene: NA; J gene: TRBJ2-2; CDR3 DNA: TGTGCCAGCAGCCAAGATTCCCCTAGCACCGGGGAGCTGTTTTTT; CDR3 protein: CASSQDSPSTGELFF
clone size: once; V gene: TRBV6-5; D gene: NA; J gene: TRBJ2-7; CDR3 DNA: TGTGCCAGCAATCAGGGGTCGGGGCAGTACTTC; CDR3 protein: CASNQGSGQYF
clone size: NA; V gene: TRBV5-3; D gene: NA; J gene: TRBJ2-3; CDR3 DNA: TGTGCCAGAAGCTTGGCCCCAGGGTGCACAGATACGCAGTATTTT; CDR3 protein: CARSLAPGCTDTQYF
clone size: NA; V gene: TRBV7-3; D gene: NA; J gene: TRBJ1-1; CDR3 DNA: TGTGCCAGCAGCTTGGGTCCGGGGAACACTGAAGCTTTCTTT; CDR3 protein: CASSLGPGNTEAFF
clone size: NA; V gene: TRBV7-8; D gene: TRBD1; J gene: TRBJ2-2; CDR3 DNA: TGTGCCAGCAGCTTCGTCCTCCCGTCGAGGGGGCGAACCGGGGAGCTGTTTTTT; CDR3 protein: CASSFVLPSRGRTGELFF
clone size: NA; V gene: TRBV18; D gene: TRBD2; J gene: TRBJ2-1; CDR3 DNA: TGTGCCAGCTCACCACCCCTACCGACTAGCGGGGGCTACAATGAGCAGTTCTTC; CDR3 protein: CASSPPLPTSGGYNEQFF
clone size: NA; V gene: TRBV6-2/TRBV6-3; D gene: NA; J gene: TRBJ1-5; CDR3 DNA: TGTGCCAGCAGTTCCATTAACAGGGTTGATCAGCCCCAGCATTTT; CDR3 protein: CASSSINRVDQPQHF
clone size: NA; V gene: TRBV7-3; D gene: TRBD1; J gene: TRBJ1-1; CDR3 DNA: TGTGCCAGCAGCTTAACCCCGGGACAGATGATGAACACTGAAGCTTTCTTT; CDR3 protein: CASSLTPGQMMNTEAFF
clone size: NA; V gene: TRBV19; D gene: NA; J gene: TRBJ2-1; CDR3 DNA: TGTGCCAGTAATTCGTACGGGATAGACAATGAGCAGTTCTTC; CDR3 protein: CASNSYGIDNEQFF
clone size: once; V gene: TRBV19; D gene: TRBD1; J gene: TRBJ2-5; CDR3 DNA: TGTGCCAGTAGTATCCACGCGATCGGGACAGGGAACCAAGAGACCCAGTACTTC; CDR3 protein: CASSIHAIGTGNQETQYF
clone size: NA; V gene: TRBV5-6; D gene: NA; J gene: TRBJ1-6; CDR3 DNA: TGTGCCAGCAGCTTGGGGGGGCCTCGGGATTCACCCCTCCACTTT; CDR3 protein: CASSLGGPRDSPLHF
clone size: NA; V gene: TRBV4-3; D gene: NA; J gene: TRBJ2-7; CDR3 DNA: TGCGCCAGCAGCCAAGATCCAGTGGACGAGCAGTACTTC; CDR3 protein: CASSQDPVDEQYF
clone size: NA; V gene: TRBV10-1; D gene: TRBD1; J gene: TRBJ2-7; CDR3 DNA: TGCGCCAGCAGTGAGGAGCGACCGACAGGGGACGAGCAGTACTTC; CDR3 protein: CASSEERPTGDEQYF
clone size: once; V gene: TRBV5-5; D gene: TRBD1; J gene: TRBJ2-7; CDR3 DNA: TGTGCCAGCAGCTTGGACAGGGGGACGGGGGAGCAGTACTTC; CDR3 protein: CASSLDRGTGEQYF
clone size: NA; V gene: TRBV9; D gene: NA; J gene: TRBJ2-7; CDR3 DNA: TGTGCCAGCAGCGTAGGGGGGCAGTGGGACGAGCAGTACTTC; CDR3 protein: CASSVGGQWDEQYF
clone size: NA; V gene: TRBV6-5; D gene: TRBD1; J gene: TRBJ2-2; CDR3 DNA: TGTGCCAGCAGTTACCAAGGACAGGGGGCCGCCGGGGAGCTGTTTTTT; CDR3 protein: CASSYQGQGAAGELFF
clone size: NA; V gene: TRBV3-1/TRBV3-2; D gene: NA; J gene: TRBJ1-2; CDR3 DNA: TGTGCCAGCAGCCAAGTCCCAGGGCTGGGGTATGGCTACACCTTC; CDR3 protein: CASSQVPGLGYGYTF
clone size: NA; V gene: TRBV7-9; D gene: TRBD2; J gene: TRBJ2-3; CDR3 DNA: TGTGCCAGCAGCCCTCCGGGACTAGCAGCAGATACGCAGTATTTT; CDR3 protein: CASSPPGLAADTQYF
clone size: few; V gene: TRBV3-1/TRBV3-2; D gene: NA; J gene: TRBJ2-7; CDR3 DNA: TGTGCCAGCAGCCAAGAGGGGCTTGGGCGGGAGCAGTACTTC; CDR3 protein: CASSQEGLGREQYF
clone size: NA; V gene: TRBV9; D gene: NA; J gene: TRBJ1-1; CDR3 DNA: TGTGCCAGCAGCGTAGAAGGCAGGGGAGACACTGAAGCTTTCTTT; CDR3 protein: CASSVEGRGDTEAFF
clone size: NA; V gene: TRBV3-1/TRBV3-2; D gene: NA; J gene: TRBJ2-3; CDR3 DNA: TGTGCCAGCAGCCAAGAAATCCCGGGAAAGGATACGCAGTATTTT; CDR3 protein: CASSQEIPGKDTQYF
clone size: NA; V gene: TRBV20-1; D gene: NA; J gene: TRBJ1-1; CDR3 DNA: TGCAGTGCTAGACGGGGGTCTGAAGCTTTCTTT; CDR3 protein: CSARRGSEAFF
clone size: NA; V gene: TRBV5-1; D gene: TRBD1; J gene: TRBJ2-1; CDR3 DNA: TGCGCCAGCTTTAGGGACAGGGTGGGGAATGAGCAGTTCTTC; CDR3 protein: CASFRDRVGNEQFF
clone size: NA; V gene: TRBV29-1; D gene: NA; J gene: TRBJ2-7; CDR3 DNA: TGCAGCGTGGGGGGACGTAGCTCCTACGAGCAGTACTTC; CDR3 protein: CSVGGRSSYEQYF
clone size: NA; V gene: TRBV7-2; D gene: TRBD1; J gene: TRBJ1-5; CDR3 DNA: TGTGCCAGCGAATCCGGGACAGGGTTCAATCAGCCCCAGCATTTT; CDR3 protein: CASESGTGFNQPQHF
clone size: NA; V gene: TRBV5-4; D gene: NA; J gene: TRBJ2-5; CDR3 DNA: TGTGCCAGCAGCCCTTGGGGCGGCCAAGAGACCCAGTACTTC; CDR3 protein: CASSPWGGQETQYF
clone size: NA; V gene: TRBV5-5; D gene: TRBD1; J gene: TRBJ2-1; CDR3 DNA: TGTGCCAGCAGCTTGGGACAGGGATCTTACAATGAGCAGTTCTTC; CDR3 protein: CASSLGQGSYNEQFF
clone size: NA; V gene: TRBV28; D gene: TRBD1; J gene: TRBJ2-5; CDR3 DNA: TGTGCCAGCAGGTCCGGGACAGGGGTAGAGACCCAGTACTTC; CDR3 protein: CASRSGTGVETQYF
clone size: NA; V gene: TRBV20-1; D gene: TRBD2; J gene: TRBJ2-5; CDR3 DNA: TGCAGTGCTAGTCTAGCGGGGGGGCGCGAGACCCAGTACTTC; CDR3 protein: CSASLAGGRETQYF